The 29 T cell receptor beta chains below come from one sample, sequenced in a study of STAT5B mutations in CD4+ large granular lymphocyte leukemia. Profiled with immunoSEQ multiplex PCR; TCRdb holds only in-frame clones, not every one. In the table there are 30,000 to 40,000 clones, roughly 76% of which are singletons. Sequencing used CD4+ T cells from blood buffy coats. All receptors come from a human donor in good health.

This clone was seen a single time. CDR3 protein: CASAALAELTDTQYF. The CDR3 bases are TGTGCTAGTGCCGCGTTAGCGGAGCTCACAGATACGCAGTATTTT. The J gene is TRBJ2-3, the V gene TRBV12-5; a possible D gene is TRBD2 (6 bases). Germline assignment: CDR1 LGHNT and CDR2 FRNRAP. V lost 7 bases and J lost 2, with 16 bases in between. This CDR3 has 15 amino acids.

The chain is built from TRBV18 and TRBJ2-5; TRBD2 agrees at 12 bases. Germline assignment: CDR1 KGHSH and CDR2 LQKENI. The CDR3 sequence is 18 residues long. After removal of 0 bases from V and 1 base from J, the junction contained 6 bases not matched to a gene. CDR3 nucleotide sequence: TGTGCCAGCTCACCACCCTCCGGGACTAGCGGGCTCCAAGAGACCCAGTACTTC. It encodes CASSPPSGTSGLQETQYF.

V gene TRBV20-1 combines with J gene TRBJ1-2; a weak D match, TRBD1 (6 bases). V lost 5 bases and J lost 6, with 10 bases in between. CDR3 length equals 11 residues. The V gene's germline CDR1 is DFQATT and CDR2 SNEGSKA (reference sequence). CDR3 nucleotide sequence: TGCAGTGCTTCCAGGGGCCATGGCTACACCTTC. It encodes CSASRGHGYTF.

There are a few counts of this clone. The V and J genes are TRBV5-1 and TRBJ1-1; D is undetermined. Trimming shortened V by 4 bases and J by 1 base, and 11 bases separated the two germline ends. This CDR3 region has 14 residues. Germline V lookup: CDR1 SGHRS, CDR2 YFSETQ. DNA for the CDR3: TGCGCCAGCAGCGGATGGGGAGGGAACACTGAAGCTTTCTTT. Its translation: CASSGWGGNTEAFF.

The chain couples TRBV6-6 to TRBJ2-7, with D possibly being TRBD2 (7 bases). The CDR3 loop spans 13 amino acids. Germline V CDR1 and CDR2: MNHNY, SVGAGI (reference sequence). The CDR3 DNA sequence: TGTGCGACAATAGGGGGAGGGGCCTACGAGCAGTACTTC. As protein: CATIGGGAYEQYF.

This rearrangement joins TRBV9 to TRBJ2-1; TRBD1 matches at 10 bases. Per germline, CDR1 SGDLS and CDR2 YYNGEE. The junction had 7 bases not matched to a gene; V was cut back by 0 bases and J by 4 bases. This CDR3 contains 17 residues. The CDR3 loop is CASSVARDRGRYNEQFF. The CDR3 DNA reads as TGTGCCAGCAGCGTAGCTAGGGACAGGGGTAGATACAATGAGCAGTTCTTC.

V is TRBV19 and J is TRBJ1-2; 8 bases match TRBD1. This CDR3 contains 14 residues. The ends lost 6 bases at V and 4 bases at J; junction bases unmatched: 7. Germline CDR1 is LNHDA and CDR2 is SQIVND (reference sequence). CDR3 protein: CASRDGQGGYGYTF. CDR3 DNA: TGTGCCAGTAGGGACGGACAGGGTGGCTATGGCTACACCTTC.

V is TRBV29-1 and J is TRBJ2-7; unclear D gene. Between the trimmed V and J ends, which lost 5 bases and 2 bases, there was a span of 13 bases. The CDR3 is made up of 13 amino acids. Per the germline V gene, CDR1 is SQVTM and CDR2 is ANQGSEA. As DNA, the CDR3 is TGCAGCGTTTTACAGCCTCTCACCTACGAGCAGTACTTC. Translated, it gives CSVLQPLTYEQYF.

The chain uses TRBV4-2 and TRBJ1-2; 7 bases match TRBD1. The CDR3 is made up of 15 amino acids. After removal of 0 bases from V and 4 bases from J, the junction contained 5 bases not matched to a gene. Germline V gene data show CDR1 as LGHNA and CDR2 as YNFKEQ. CDR3 coding DNA: TGTGCCAGCAGCCAAGATAACACAGGGGTCTATGGCTACACCTTC. It is translated as CASSQDNTGVYGYTF.

The chain uses TRBV20-1 and TRBJ1-1; D not certain. Between the trimmed V and J ends, which lost 6 bases and 7 bases, there was a span of 12 bases. The CDR3 has 11 residues. CDR1 and CDR2 from the germline V gene are DFQATT and SNEGSKA (reference sequence). The CDR3 DNA sequence: TGCAGTGCCATGGGCCCCGGTGAAGCTTTCTTT. It yields the protein CSAMGPGEAFF.

The chain recombines TRBV5-1 with TRBJ1-1; 8 bases are shared with TRBD1. V was clipped by 5 bases and J by 1 base; unmatched bases: 4. Germline V lookup: CDR1 SGHRS, CDR2 YFSETQ. This CDR3 contains 14 residues. The CDR3 nucleotides are TGCGCCAGCAGACCACAGGGGGGGAACACTGAAGCTTTCTTT. Translated, it gives CASRPQGGNTEAFF.

This clone was seen once. The rearrangement links TRBV2 to TRBJ2-6, with TRBD1 matching over 7 bases. The CDR3 is 18 residues long. The germline V gene encodes CDR1 SNHLY and CDR2 FYNNEI. V dropped 6 bases and J dropped 3; count of bases not matched to a gene: 14. For the CDR3, the DNA is TGTGCCAGCAGCCCACAGGGGATGGCCTCTGGTGGGGCCAACGTCCTGACTTTC. Its translation: CASSPQGMASGGANVLTF. Using reference TRBV2 and TRBJ2-6 for the parts outside the CDR3, the full variable domain is EPEVTQTPSHQVTQMGQEVILRCVPISNHLYFYWYRQILGQKVEFLVSFYNNEISEKSEIFDDQFSVERPDGSNFTLKIRSTKLEDSAMYFCASSPQGMASGGANVLTFGAGSRLTVL.

This clone is a singleton in its sample. V and J are TRBV6-6 and TRBJ2-1; 13 bases align to TRBD2. From germline, CDR1 is MNHNY and CDR2 SVGAGI (reference sequence). The CDR3 covers 13 residues. V lost 10 bases, J lost 5 bases, and 2 bases stayed unmatched. As DNA, the CDR3 is TGTGCCACCGGACTAGCGGGGGACAATGAGCAGTTCTTC. This sequence encodes CATGLAGDNEQFF.

In its sample, this clone was seen once. J is TRBJ2-7 and V is TRBV6-5; TRBD1 aligns across 7 bases. This CDR3 has 13 residues. Losses at the gene ends were 6 bases for V and 6 bases for J; bases not matched to a gene: 8. Germline values: CDR1 MNHEY, CDR2 SVGAGI. This chain's CDR3 is CASRGRQGSEQYF. CDR3 nucleotide sequence: TGTGCCAGCAGGGGGCGACAGGGAAGCGAGCAGTACTTC.

This rearrangement joins TRBV2 to TRBJ1-4; TRBD1 agrees at 9 bases. The germline gives CDR1 SNHLY, CDR2 FYNNEI. V lost 4 bases and J lost 8; bases outside the gene matches: 5. The CDR3 sequence is 14 residues long. The CDR3, as DNA: TGTGCCAGCAGTGTAGACAGGGGGGGGGAAAAACTGTTTTTT. Translating it yields CASSVDRGGEKLFF.

The chain links TRBV5-1 to TRBJ2-2; 8 bases line up with TRBD1. The CDR3 length is 16 residues. V lost 1 base and J lost 5; bases outside the gene matches: 7. Looked up from germline, CDR1 is SGHRS and CDR2 is YFSETQ. The CDR3 spells CASSLTARQGTGELFF. The CDR3 region has the DNA TGCGCCAGCAGCTTGACGGCGAGACAGGGGACCGGGGAGCTGTTTTTT.

V usage is TRBV5-1 and J usage is TRBJ2-2, with TRBD1 matching over 11 bases. Germline V gene sequence: CDR1 SGHRS, CDR2 YFSETQ. The length of the CDR3 is 15 residues. V dropped 3 bases and J dropped 6; count of bases not matched to a gene: 4. The CDR3 region has the DNA TGCGCCAGCAGCTGGGGGACAGGGGGAGCCGGGGAGCTGTTTTTT. It is translated as CASSWGTGGAGELFF.

The chain couples TRBV6-6 to TRBJ1-1; no firm D call. Trimming removed 6 bases at V and 5 bases at J, with 19 bases between. This CDR3 contains 15 residues. Germline assignment: CDR1 MNHNY and CDR2 SVGAGI (reference sequence). The CDR3 here is CASREVLGGATEAFF. For the CDR3, the DNA is TGTGCCAGCAGGGAAGTTCTTGGAGGAGCGACTGAAGCTTTCTTT.

This clone has just a few counts. The chain carries TRBV6-5 and TRBJ1-2, with a tentative D call TRBD1 (6 bases). Germline lookup yields CDR1 MNHEY and CDR2 SVGAGI. Trimming shortened V by 2 bases and J by 6 bases, and 16 bases separated the two germline ends. The CDR3 is 15 amino acids. The CDR3 bases are TGTGCCAGCAGTTACCGGGTCTCACAGGGTAATGGCTACACCTTC. Residues: CASSYRVSQGNGYTF.

This chain connects TRBV30 to TRBJ2-7, with TRBD1 as a possible D gene (6 bases). V was trimmed by 8 bases and J by 3 bases, leaving 14 bases between them. The CDR3 contains 12 residues. Germline CDR1 and CDR2: GTSNPN and SVGIG (reference sequence). CDR3 in amino acids: CAGRDNYYEQYF. The CDR3 nucleotides read TGTGCCGGCCGGGACAACTACTACGAGCAGTACTTC. Full variable domain (missing parts from reference TRBV30 and TRBJ2-7): SQTIHQWPATLVQPVGSPLSLECTVEGTSNPNLYWYRQAAGRGLQLLFYSVGIGQISSEVPQNLSASRPQDRQFILSSKKLLLSDSGFYLCAGRDNYYEQYFGPGTRLTVT.

The chain's CDR3 is CASTQGRAVTEEQYF. CDR3 nucleotides: TGTGCCAGCACCCAGGGCCGGGCGGTTACTGAGGAGCAGTACTTC. This chain joins TRBV21-1 and TRBJ2-7; the table's TRBD1 call for D was not verified on the DNA. TRBV21-1 is a pseudogene locus. The CDR3 has 15 residues.

This clone was seen a handful of times. The chain links TRBV19 to TRBJ2-2; unclear D gene. The CDR3 is 13 residues long. Germline CDR1 reads LNHDA; CDR2 reads SQIVND (reference sequence). Trimming left V 0 bases short and J 3 bases short, with 2 bases between. CDR3 DNA: TGTGCCAGTAGTATAGACCACACCGGGGAGCTGTTTTTT. It translates to CASSIDHTGELFF. Combining the CDR3 with reference TRBV19 and TRBJ2-2 gives the whole variable domain DGGITQSPKYLFRKEGQNVTLSCEQNLNHDAMYWYRQDPGQGLRLIYYSQIVNDFQKGDIAEGYSVSREKKESFPLTVTSAQKNPTAFYLCASSIDHTGELFFGEGSRLTVL.

V and J are TRBV5-4 and TRBJ2-2, with D uncertain. Germline CDR1 reads SGHNT; CDR2 reads YYREEE (reference sequence). The length of the CDR3 is 14 residues. Deletions cut 4 bases from V and 6 bases from J, with 13 bases between. CDR3 DNA: TGTGCCAGCAGCCTCACGGCTGGGGCCGGGGAGCTGTTTTTT. Residues: CASSLTAGAGELFF.

The chain is built from TRBV6-1 and TRBJ1-1; the match to TRBD1 covers 7 bases. The germline gives CDR1 MNHNS, CDR2 SASEGT. The length of the CDR3 is 14 residues. The ends lost 10 bases at V and 3 bases at J; junction bases unmatched: 11. CDR3 sequence (DNA): TGTGCCACCCAACAGGGGAAGGCGTACACTGAAGCTTTCTTT. Translating it yields CATQQGKAYTEAFF.

The rearrangement joins TRBV18 to TRBJ2-7; D is ambiguous. The V end was cut by 0 bases, the J end by 4 bases, with 7 bases between. The germline V gene has CDR1 KGHSH and CDR2 LQKENI. The CDR3 length is 13 residues. CDR3 in amino acids: CASSPPSVYEQYF. The CDR3 DNA reads TGTGCCAGCTCACCACCGTCGGTTTACGAGCAGTACTTC.

This rearrangement joins TRBV5-6 to TRBJ2-5; possible D gene TRBD2, 7 bases. Trimming pared 5 bases from V and 0 bases from J, leaving 17 bases between. The length of the CDR3 is 16 residues. CDR1 and CDR2 from the germline V gene are SGHDT and YYEEEE. The CDR3 bases are TGTGCCAGCAGGCAGGCGGGGGCCCGGTACCAAGAGACCCAGTACTTC. It is translated as CASRQAGARYQETQYF. Variable domain in full (rest from reference TRBV5-6 and TRBJ2-5): DAGVTQSPTHLIKTRGQQVTLRCSPKSGHDTVSWYQQALGQGPQFIFQYYEEEERQRGNFPDRFSGHQFPNYSSELNVNALLLGDSALYLCASRQAGARYQETQYFGPGTRLLVL.

The V call is TRBV5-4, the J call TRBJ2-3; D is unresolved. The CDR3 length is 15 residues. Between the trimmed V and J ends, which lost 1 base and 4 bases, there was a span of 13 bases. Looked up from germline, CDR1 is SGHNT and CDR2 is YYREEE (reference sequence). For the CDR3, the DNA is TGTGCCAGCAGCTTGCCTGGGTCATCAGCAGATACGCAGTATTTT. This gives the protein CASSLPGSSADTQYF.

V usage is TRBV19 and J usage is TRBJ2-3; D gene unclear. CDR3 length equals 13 residues. V dropped 7 bases and J dropped 1 base, with 9 bases sitting between them. Germline V CDR1 and CDR2: LNHDA, SQIVND (reference sequence). This chain's CDR3 is CASTVTGTDTQYF. Here the CDR3 DNA reads TGTGCCAGTACTGTGACTGGCACAGATACGCAGTATTTT.

The chain uses TRBV9 and TRBJ1-1; no firm D call. Germline V lookup: CDR1 SGDLS, CDR2 YYNGEE. The CDR3 contains 13 residues. The V end lost 2 bases, the J end lost 0 bases, and 5 bases lay between the germline ends. The CDR3 DNA reads as TGTGCCAGCAGCGTCAGAGTGAACACTGAAGCTTTCTTT. Protein: CASSVRVNTEAFF. The variable domain in full, with the rest retrieved from reference TRBV9 and TRBJ1-1, is DSGVTQTPKHLITATGQRVTLRCSPRSGDLSVYWYQQSLDQGLQFLIQYYNGEERAKGNILERFSAQQFPDLHSELNLSSLELGDSALYFCASSVRVNTEAFFGQGTRLTVV.